A single sample is the source of the 14 T cell receptor beta chains below, sequenced in a study of molecular identifiers for immune sequencing clone quantification. TCRdb reprocessed the PCR reads with MiXCR, giving one entry per CDR3 protein. The sample has under 600,000 distinct CDR3 sequences; 20% to 25% are singletons. Sequenced material: naive CD8+ T cells from blood, with Jurkat cell RNA spiked in. Stated subset: FACS-sorted CD8+CD4-CCR7+CD45RA+ naive T cells. The receptors were gathered from a human donor in good health. Some libraries in this study had Jurkat cell RNA spiked in.

As concerns this clonotype: A much larger clone lies one base from this, so it may be a read error. V and J are TRBV27 and TRBJ2-7; D is possibly TRBD2 (5 bases). Germline V gene lookup returns CDR1 MNHEY and CDR2 SMNVEV (reference sequence). The CDR3 loop spans 13 amino acids. Deletions cut 2 bases from V and 5 bases from J, with 10 bases between. As DNA, the CDR3 is TGTGCCAGCAGTTTAAAGGAGGCCCACGAGCAGTACTTC. It yields the protein CASSLKEAHEQYF.

This clonotype was recorded at least ten times. The rearrangement joins TRBV20-1 to TRBJ1-3; no clear D gene. The germline V gene has CDR1 DFQATT and CDR2 SNEGSKA (reference sequence). The V and J ends lost 0 bases and 1 base respectively, with 19 bases between them. The CDR3 consists of 18 residues. CDR3 DNA sequence: TGCAGTGCTAGAGACGACGATCGCATTGGGGTTTCTGGAAACACCATATATTTT. It encodes CSARDDDRIGVSGNTIYF.

The gene calls are TRBV19 and TRBJ2-7, with D tentatively TRBD1 (6 bases). V was shortened by 4 bases and J by 6 bases, with 19 bases between the two germline ends. Germline CDR1 is LNHDA and CDR2 is SQIVND (reference sequence). The CDR3 runs to 15 residues. Here the CDR3 DNA reads TGTGCCAGTAGTACCCGCGGACAGCGTAGTGGCGAGCAGTACTTC. Translating gives CASSTRGQRSGEQYF.

This chain uses TRBV24-1 with TRBJ2-1; D assignment may be TRBD1 or TRBD2 (5 bases each). Trimming stripped 10 bases from V and 8 bases from J, with 17 bases between. The CDR3 runs 13 residues. CDR1 is KGHDR, CDR2 SFDVKD, per germline. CDR3 loop: CATDGTGIDEQFF. The DNA of the CDR3 is TGTGCCACTGACGGGACCGGGATAGATGAGCAGTTCTTC.

As to this clonotype: It may be a read error: a sequence one base away is much more abundant. The CDR3 loop reads CAGSLRQFSEAFF. In nucleotides, the CDR3 is TGCGCCGGCAGCTTAAGACAGTTTTCTGAAGCTTTCTTT. The chain carries TRBV5-1 and TRBJ1-1; perhaps TRBD1 as D (5 bases). The CDR3 sequence is 13 residues long. Germline V gene lookup returns CDR1 SGHRS and CDR2 YFSETQ.

This clonotype has only a few counts. The rearrangement uses TRBV24-1 and TRBJ2-2, with D possibly being TRBD2 (6 bases). Looked up from germline, CDR1 is KGHDR and CDR2 is SFDVKD. This CDR3 comprises 14 residues. Trimming left V 6 bases short and J 3 bases short, with 10 bases between. The DNA for the CDR3 is TGTGCCACCAGTCCCGGGACTTACACCGGGGAGCTGTTTTTT. Translation gives CATSPGTYTGELFF.

This clonotype has ten or more counts. The chain is built from TRBV30 and TRBJ2-2; tentatively, D is TRBD1 (6 bases). Germline loops: CDR1 GTSNPN, CDR2 SVGIG (reference sequence). The CDR3 consists of 15 residues. The germline V and J ends were trimmed by 0 bases and 3 bases, with 11 bases remaining between them. The CDR3 sequence is CAWSVLGAHTGELFF. As DNA, the CDR3 is TGTGCCTGGAGTGTACTGGGGGCCCACACCGGGGAGCTGTTTTTT.

On this clonotype: A read error may produce the germline difference seen at one junction end. The chain employs TRBV9 and TRBJ1-1, with a tentative D call TRBD1 (5 bases). Germline lookup yields CDR1 SGDLS and CDR2 YYNGEE. The CDR3 loop spans 15 amino acids. The chain's CDR3 is CASSPQLGENAEAFF. Here the CDR3 DNA reads TGTGCCAGCAGCCCCCAGTTGGGGGAGAACGCTGAAGCTTTCTTT.

This clonotype came up many times. This chain joins TRBV4-1 and TRBJ2-5; D is unresolved. The ends were cut back, 0 bases at V and 5 bases at J, with 13 bases in the middle. There are 15 residues in the CDR3. Germline lookup yields CDR1 MGHRA and CDR2 YSYEKL. The CDR3 nucleotides are TGCGCCAGCAGCCAAGACGGGCGCGCCTGGGAGACCCAGTACTTC. It is translated as CASSQDGRAWETQYF.

This clonotype has only a few counts. V and J are TRBV11-2 and TRBJ2-5; 7 bases line up with TRBD1. The V and J ends lost 4 bases and 1 base, in that order; junction bases with no gene match: 18. CDR3 length equals 19 residues. Per the germline V gene, CDR1 is SGHAT and CDR2 is FQNNGV. The CDR3 spells CASSSYPVYRGLSQETQYF. DNA for the CDR3: TGTGCCAGCAGCTCTTACCCCGTCTACAGGGGTTTATCCCAAGAGACCCAGTACTTC.

The gene calls are TRBV12-3 or TRBV12-4 and TRBJ2-5, with 12 bases lining up with TRBD2. The V and J ends lost 7 bases and 5 bases, in that order; junction bases with no gene match: 8. The CDR3 length is 15 residues. The CDR3 protein is CASTSSGGAGETQYF. Written as DNA, the CDR3 is TGTGCCAGCACCTCTAGCGGGGGGGCGGGGGAGACCCAGTACTTC.

This clonotype appeared a few times. This sequence joins TRBV19 and TRBJ1-5; 7 bases match TRBD1. The germline V gene encodes CDR1 LNHDA and CDR2 SQIVND (reference sequence). V shed 1 base, J shed 4 bases, and the junction held 7 bases outside the gene matches. This CDR3 is 16 amino acids long. The CDR3 nucleotides read TGTGCCAGTAGTATAGCCACGAGGGGGCGAAATCAGCCCCAGCATTTT. Translating gives CASSIATRGRNQPQHF. Based on the CDR3 plus reference TRBV19 and TRBJ1-5, the full variable domain is DGGITQSPKYLFRKEGQNVTLSCEQNLNHDAMYWYRQDPGQGLRLIYYSQIVNDFQKGDIAEGYSVSREKKESFPLTVTSAQKNPTAFYLCASSIATRGRNQPQHFGDGTRLSIL.

This rearrangement joins TRBV6-2 or TRBV6-3 to TRBJ2-2, with TRBD1 matching over 7 bases. The CDR3 loop spans 18 amino acids. Germline CDR1 is MNHEY and CDR2 is SVGEGT. The V gene end was trimmed by 2 bases and the J gene end by 6 bases; junction bases not matched to a gene: 15. The CDR3: CASSYPGQLSLFAGELFF. Here the CDR3 DNA reads TGTGCCAGCAGTTACCCGGGACAGCTTTCCCTTTTTGCCGGGGAGCTGTTTTTT.

This clonotype showed up just a few times. The chain has TRBV28 and TRBJ1-2, with no clear D. The CDR3 has 17 amino acids. Germline values: CDR1 MDHEN, CDR2 SYDVKM. V was cut by 2 bases and J by 0 bases, with 16 bases left in between. In nucleotides, the CDR3 is TGTGCCAGCAGTTTAGACCGGGGAACTCGTTCTAACTATGGCTACACCTTC. It translates to CASSLDRGTRSNYGYTF.